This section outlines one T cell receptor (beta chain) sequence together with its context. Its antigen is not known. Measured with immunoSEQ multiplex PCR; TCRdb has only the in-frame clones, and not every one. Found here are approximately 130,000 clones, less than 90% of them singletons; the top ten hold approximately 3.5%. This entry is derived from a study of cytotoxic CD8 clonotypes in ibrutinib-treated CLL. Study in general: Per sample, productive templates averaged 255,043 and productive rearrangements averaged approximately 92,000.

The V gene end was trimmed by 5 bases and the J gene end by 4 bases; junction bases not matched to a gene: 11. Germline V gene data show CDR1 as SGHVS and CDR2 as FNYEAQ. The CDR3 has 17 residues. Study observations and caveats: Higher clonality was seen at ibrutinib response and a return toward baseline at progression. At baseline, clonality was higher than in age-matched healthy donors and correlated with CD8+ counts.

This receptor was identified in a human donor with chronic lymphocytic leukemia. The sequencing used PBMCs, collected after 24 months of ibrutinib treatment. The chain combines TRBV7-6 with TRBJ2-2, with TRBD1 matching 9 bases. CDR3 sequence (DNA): TGTGCCAGCAGCAGCAGGGGTAGGGACAGGGTCACCGGGGAGCTGTTTTTT. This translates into CASSSRGRDRVTGELFF.